This T cell receptor beta chain originates from a study of cytomegalovirus exposure and HLA in healthy donors. PCR used 60 Vbeta primers and 13 Jbeta primers. Clones were read by immunoSEQ multiplex PCR, and TCRdb kept only the in-frame ones, dropping some. The top ten hold approximately 7% of the sample, which has more than 150,000 clones, approximately 80% seen once. Germline CDR1 reads SQVTM; CDR2 reads ANQGSEA. Trimming stripped 0 bases from V and 9 bases from J, with 18 bases between. The CDR3 length is 15 residues. Material for sequencing was PBMCs. The genes are TRBV29-1 and TRBJ2-1; perhaps TRBD2 as D (7 bases). The receptor was derived from a middle-aged woman in good health and CMV-seropositive. CDR3 residues: CSVEDGGAGTGEQFF. The CDR3 DNA reads as TGCAGCGTTGAAGATGGGGGGGCGGGTACGGGTGAGCAGTTCTTC.